This T cell receptor beta chain was documented in a study of identical twins. TCRdb analysed the 5' RACE reads with MiXCR anew, one entry per CDR3 protein. The table includes about 240,000 distinct CDR3 sequences, approximately 7.3% detected once. This clonotype has more than one count but fewer than ten. The data also belong to a second study, concerning yellow fever vaccine responses in identical twins.

The sequence derives from a woman between 18 and 30 years old in good health. Sequenced input: CD8+ T cells sorted from blood.

CDR3 in DNA: TGTGCCAGTAGTATCGCAGGGAGCTCCTACAATGAGCAGTTCTTC. Protein: CASSIAGSSYNEQFF. V gene TRBV19 combines with J gene TRBJ2-1; TRBD1 or TRBD2 may be the D gene (5 bases each). CDR3 length: 15 residues. Germline CDR1 LNHDA, CDR2 SQIVND (reference sequence). The V gene lost 3 bases and the J gene lost 0 bases, with 9 bases spanning the gap.